These 24 T cell receptor beta chains were all obtained from the same sample, sequenced in a study of blood T cell repertoires in COVID-19. Sequencing was performed with immunoSEQ multiplex PCR; in TCRdb, only in-frame clones are kept and a portion is missing. The table has 350,000 to 450,000 clones, more than 80% seen once. The sample comprised PBMCs or T cells enriched from blood (not recorded which). The receptors were sampled from a man younger than 45 who had recovered from COVID-19.

J is TRBJ2-7 and V is TRBV3-1 (or the pseudogene TRBV3-2), with TRBD2 matching 12 bases. V was pared by 1 base and J by 7 bases, with 8 bases of the junction left unmatched. The CDR3 contains 16 residues. Looked up from germline, CDR1 is LGHDT and CDR2 is YNNKEL (reference sequence). The CDR3 region has the DNA TGTGCCAGCAGCCAAGGTTCGGGACTAGCGGGTGGAGAGCAGTACTTC. Translating it yields CASSQGSGLAGGEQYF.

The chain combines TRBV9 with TRBJ2-1; no reliable D call. Trimming took off 0 bases at V and 0 bases at J, with 10 bases between the two ends. This CDR3 is built from 16 residues. Germline CDR1 reads SGDLS; CDR2 reads YYNGEE. The DNA of the CDR3 is TGTGCCAGCAGCGTAGCATCATGGAGCTCCTACAATGAGCAGTTCTTC. Protein: CASSVASWSSYNEQFF.

The chain couples TRBV30 to TRBJ2-7; tentatively, D is TRBD1 (6 bases). V lost 3 bases and J lost 2, with 20 bases in between. This CDR3 region has 16 residues. The germline CDR1 and CDR2 sequences are GTSNPN and SVGIG (reference sequence). The DNA for the CDR3 is TGTGCCTGGAGCGGCCCCTCCGGGACACCAACCTACGAGCAGTACTTC. Its translation: CAWSGPSGTPTYEQYF.

V gene TRBV7-9 combines with J gene TRBJ2-1; tentatively, D is TRBD2 (6 bases). The V end lost 4 bases, the J end lost 5 bases, and 15 bases lay between the germline ends. The length of the CDR3 is 15 residues. Germline V gene data show CDR1 as SEHNR and CDR2 as FQNEAQ (reference sequence). The CDR3 region has the DNA TGTGCCAGCAGCTCTCCCCGGGACTTAAACAATGAGCAGTTCTTC. Translating gives CASSSPRDLNNEQFF.

V is TRBV4-1 and J is TRBJ1-1; 9 bases match TRBD1. Germline lookup yields CDR1 MGHRA and CDR2 YSYEKL. CDR3 length: 15 amino acids. V lost 0 bases and J lost 4; bases outside the gene matches: 3. CDR3 sequence: CASSQENRGLTEAFF. As DNA, the CDR3 is TGCGCCAGCAGCCAAGAGAACAGGGGGCTCACTGAAGCTTTCTTT.

This sequence joins TRBV7-2 and TRBJ2-3, with TRBD2 identical over 9 bases. The CDR3 runs 16 residues. J was trimmed by 6 bases and V by 5 bases; bases with no gene match: 12. Germline CDR1 is SGHTA and CDR2 is FQGNSA. The CDR3, as DNA: TGTGCCAGCAGCGAACTTGGGGGACTAGCAAAGGATACGCAGTATTTT. Translating gives CASSELGGLAKDTQYF.

The V gene is TRBV19, the J gene TRBJ1-5; D not resolved. V lost 9 bases and J lost 1, with 10 bases in between. The CDR3 contains 13 residues. Germline V CDR1 and CDR2: LNHDA, SQIVND (reference sequence). Here the CDR3 reads CASHTQSNQPQHF. CDR3 DNA: TGTGCCAGCCACACACAGAGCAATCAGCCCCAGCATTTT.

Only a few counts were recorded for this clone. The V call is TRBV27, the J call TRBJ1-2, with 8 bases identical to TRBD1. CDR3 length: 18 amino acids. V lost 6 bases and J lost 9; bases outside the gene matches: 24. Per germline, CDR1 MNHEY and CDR2 SMNVEV (reference sequence). CDR3 bases: TGTGCCAGCAGCTCAAAACCAGGGGGCTTTCCCGGGTCGTTACGCTACACCTTC. Translated: CASSSKPGGFPGSLRYTF.

This rearrangement joins TRBV28 to TRBJ1-6; D possibly corresponds to TRBD1 (5 bases). Germline assignment: CDR1 MDHEN and CDR2 SYDVKM. The CDR3 covers 14 residues. The V gene lost 10 bases and the J gene lost 5 bases, with 15 bases spanning the gap. CDR3 DNA: TGTGCCAACCGGGCGGGACTAAATAATTCACCCCTCCACTTT. Residues: CANRAGLNNSPLHF.

This chain uses TRBV28 with TRBJ1-1; TRBD1 might be the D (5 bases). Trimming stripped 3 bases from V and 4 bases from J, with 9 bases between. Germline loops: CDR1 MDHEN, CDR2 SYDVKM. The CDR3 length is 13 residues. CDR3 sequence: CASSLGLSTEAFF. The DNA of the CDR3 is TGTGCCAGCAGTTTGGGGCTAAGCACTGAAGCTTTCTTT.

The chain links TRBV9 to TRBJ1-1, with 7 positions matching TRBD1. V lost 3 bases and J lost 3; bases outside the gene matches: 14. The germline V gene has CDR1 SGDLS and CDR2 YYNGEE. CDR3 length equals 17 residues. As DNA, the CDR3 is TGTGCCAGCAGCGACACGGCCGGACAGGATCCGGACACTGAAGCTTTCTTT. Translated: CASSDTAGQDPDTEAFF.

The chain joins TRBV5-4 to TRBJ1-1; D call uncertain. Trimming cost V 4 bases and J 6 bases, with 10 bases left between them. The germline V gene has CDR1 SGHNT and CDR2 YYREEE (reference sequence). The CDR3 is 12 residues long. As DNA, the CDR3 is TGTGCCAGCAGCCCCTCCGGGGCTGAAGCTTTCTTT. This encodes CASSPSGAEAFF.

This chain links TRBV5-1 with TRBJ2-1; 8 bases map to TRBD2. CDR3 length: 14 amino acids. Germline lookup yields CDR1 SGHRS and CDR2 YFSETQ. The junction had 3 bases not matched to a gene; V was cut back by 3 bases and J by 4 bases. CDR3 coding DNA: TGCGCCAGCAGCTATAGCGGGGATTACAATGAGCAGTTCTTC. Its protein is CASSYSGDYNEQFF.

The chain couples TRBV6-6 to TRBJ2-7; D may be TRBD2 (6 bases). The CDR3 has 15 amino acids. Germline V gene data show CDR1 as MNHNY and CDR2 as SVGAGI (reference sequence). Trimming left V 8 bases short and J 7 bases short, with 24 bases between. In DNA, the CDR3 is TGTGCCAGCGGTTCTAGGCAGGGACTTCTAGGGGAGCAGTACTTC. Residues: CASGSRQGLLGEQYF.

The rearrangement joins TRBV9 to TRBJ2-3; D is possibly TRBD2 (6 bases). The V gene's germline CDR1 is SGDLS and CDR2 YYNGEE. V was pared by 2 bases and J by 2 bases, with 15 bases between. The CDR3 length is 16 residues. The CDR3 DNA reads TGTGCCAGCAGCGTCCTGGGACTGCACCACACAGATACGCAGTATTTT. Residues: CASSVLGLHHTDTQYF.

The V call is TRBV5-4, the J call TRBJ1-6; D remains ambiguous. The CDR3 length is 15 residues. Germline V lookup: CDR1 SGHNT, CDR2 YYREEE (reference sequence). The germline V and J ends were trimmed by 1 base and 7 bases, with 12 bases remaining between them. The CDR3 DNA sequence: TGTGCCAGCAGCTTGTCCCCAGGCGTCAATTCACCCCTCCACTTT. Its translation: CASSLSPGVNSPLHF. The full variable domain, its missing parts supplied by reference TRBV5-4 and TRBJ1-6, is ETGVTQSPTHLIKTRGQQVTLRCSSQSGHNTVSWYQQALGQGPQFIFQYYREEENGRGNFPPRFSGLQFPNYSSELNVNALELDDSALYLCASSLSPGVNSPLHFGNGTRLTVT.

The chain is built from TRBV4-1 and TRBJ2-5; tentative D call: TRBD1 (5 bases). This CDR3 is 13 amino acids long. The germline V gene encodes CDR1 MGHRA and CDR2 YSYEKL. V lost 1 base, J lost 3 bases, and 6 bases lay in between. This CDR3 reads CASSQAGKETQYF. The CDR3 nucleotides read TGCGCCAGCAGCCAAGCAGGGAAAGAGACCCAGTACTTC.

This chain joins TRBV3-1 (or the pseudogene TRBV3-2) and TRBJ2-5; 8 nucleotides line up with TRBD2. The germline V gene has CDR1 LGHDT and CDR2 YNNKEL (reference sequence). The V gene end was trimmed by 4 bases and the J gene end by 4 bases; junction bases not matched to a gene: 17. The CDR3 is made up of 18 amino acids. The CDR3 sequence is CASSPWPRRGGSIETQYF. In nucleotides, the CDR3 is TGTGCCAGCAGCCCATGGCCCCGGCGCGGGGGGTCGATAGAGACCCAGTACTTC.

Ten or more counts support this clone. This sequence joins TRBV29-1 and TRBJ2-2; 7 bases fit TRBD2. CDR3 length equals 13 residues. Germline V gives CDR1 SQVTM, CDR2 ANQGSEA. V lost 5 bases, J lost 1 base, and 1 base stayed unmatched. The CDR3 loop is CSVRGENTGELFF. CDR3 nucleotides: TGCAGCGTTCGGGGGGAGAACACCGGGGAGCTGTTTTTT.

Note on this clone: Within the sample, other DNA sequences also encode this same CDR3. This sequence joins TRBV11-2 and TRBJ2-1; the D gene is possibly TRBD2 (7 bases). The germline gives CDR1 SGHAT, CDR2 FQNNGV. CDR3 size: 12 residues. With 1 base removed from V and 10 bases from J, the gap between germline ends came to 8 bases. The CDR3 nucleotides read TGTGCCAGCAGCTTAGGGGGGGGCGAGCAGTTCTTC. It translates to CASSLGGGEQFF.

The V and J genes are TRBV29-1 and TRBJ2-1; TRBD2 matches 13 bases. The CDR3 runs 12 residues. Trimming at V came to 6 bases and at J to 7 bases, leaving 0 bases not matched to a gene. The V gene's germline CDR1 is SQVTM and CDR2 ANQGSEA. CDR3 DNA sequence: TGCAGCGTGGGACTAGCGGGAAATGAGCAGTTCTTC. Translation gives CSVGLAGNEQFF.

The chain couples TRBV18 to TRBJ2-7, with 8 bases matching TRBD2. The germline V gene encodes CDR1 KGHSH and CDR2 LQKENI. CDR3 length: 13 amino acids. V shed 3 bases and J 6 bases; nucleotides not matched to a gene: 4. The CDR3 sequence is CASSPRGLAEQYF. In nucleotides, the CDR3 is TGTGCCAGCTCACCGCGTGGACTAGCCGAGCAGTACTTC.

This clone was seen once. J is TRBJ1-5 and V is TRBV6-6, with D uncertain. The CDR3 covers 14 residues. V was trimmed by 6 bases and J by 0 bases, leaving 9 bases between them. Germline CDR1 MNHNY, CDR2 SVGAGI (reference sequence). The CDR3 loop is CASSLLVSNQPQHF. The CDR3 DNA follows: TGTGCCAGCAGCCTACTTGTTAGCAATCAGCCCCAGCATTTT.

V usage is TRBV27 and J usage is TRBJ1-5; TRBD1 matches 7 bases. This CDR3 has 13 amino acids. Per germline, CDR1 MNHEY and CDR2 SMNVEV (reference sequence). V dropped 8 bases and J dropped 3; count of bases not matched to a gene: 4. The CDR3 region has the DNA TGTGCCAGCTGGGGACAGAACAATCAGCCCCAGCATTTT. This translates into CASWGQNNQPQHF.